The rows below give T cell receptor beta chains drawn from one sample of a study of identical twins. TCRdb ran MiXCR on the 5' RACE reads and lists one entry per CDR3 protein. The sample lists roughly 1,500,000 distinct CDR3 sequences; around 29% were seen once. Sequencing input: cord blood. These receptors came from a newborn girl in good health. Each CDR3 is given with its conserved first and last residue. D genes are given only for firm matches. The size of a clone is reported for some rows only, either as once, few or many, or as a class for expanded clones.

d_call	v_call	cdr3_length	clone_size	j_call	cdr3_nt	cdr3_aa
NA	TRBV9	15	many	TRBJ2-3	TGTGCCAGCAGCCCACCTCACCAGCCTGCAGATACGCAGTATTTT	CASSPPHQPADTQYF
NA	TRBV29-1	12	many	TRBJ2-3	TGCAGCGTTGTACCAGGGGCAGATACGCAGTATTTT	CSVVPGADTQYF
NA	TRBV5-1	14	NA	TRBJ2-7	TGCGCCAGCAGGCAGGCCCTCGGCTCCTACGAGCAGTACTTC	CASRQALGSYEQYF
TRBD1	TRBV6-1	15	NA	TRBJ1-2	TGTGCCTCCCGAGACCCCGGGACAGGGCGTCCTGGCTACACCTTC	CASRDPGTGRPGYTF
TRBD1	TRBV20-1	14	NA	TRBJ1-1	TGCAGTGCTAGACCCGGGACAGGGGGCAGAGAAGCTTTCTTT	CSARPGTGGREAFF
NA	TRBV2	15	many	TRBJ2-3	TGTGCCAGCAGTTTGACTAGATCTAGCACAGATACGCAGTATTTT	CASSLTRSSTDTQYF
TRBD2	TRBV6-5	15	NA	TRBJ2-1	TGTGCCAGCAGTCGGACTAGCGGGAGGAAGGATGAGCAGTTCTTC	CASSRTSGRKDEQFF
TRBD2	TRBV20-1	11	many	TRBJ2-7	TGCAGTGCGCTACTAGCGGCCGAGCAGTACTTC	CSALLAAEQYF
NA	TRBV11-2	17	NA	TRBJ2-1	TGTGCCAGCAGCTTTAATATGCCGGGACTTACTTACAATGAGCAGTTCTTC	CASSFNMPGLTYNEQFF
TRBD2	TRBV20-1	14	few	TRBJ2-1	TGCAGTGCCCCCCGGACTAGCGGGGGGACTGAGCAGTTCTTC	CSAPRTSGGTEQFF
NA	TRBV20-1	12	NA	TRBJ1-4	TGCAGTGCCCGAGGGACGGACCAAAAACTGTTTTTT	CSARGTDQKLFF
NA	TRBV20-1	11	few	TRBJ2-7	TGCAGTGTCGAGTACGCTTACGAGCAGTACTTC	CSVEYAYEQYF